Listed here is a single T cell receptor (beta chain). Its antigen remains unidentified. PBMC libraries mostly used around 460 ng of input genomic DNA, with six replicates per sample. Generated by immunoSEQ multiplex PCR, the TCRdb table keeps only in-frame clones and is missing some. The data show roughly 13,000 clones, 60% to 75% seen once. The sample is drawn from a study of neoadjuvant anti-PD-1 for oral cavity cancer. The wider study: Before surgery, most patients got three to four biweekly 3 mg/kg nivolumab doses.

Study-level findings and limits: Treg/Th17 ratio rose with pretreatment blood and fell with post-treatment tumor TCRbeta clonality. After neoadjuvant nivolumab, PBMC T cell clonality was significantly higher in non-responders than responders.

This CDR3 is 17 amino acids long. Germline CDR1 reads LNHDA; CDR2 reads SQIVND (reference sequence). The J segment lost 3 bases and the V segment lost 5 bases, leaving 12 bases of the junction unmatched. The TCR was taken from a person aged 40 to 85 with oral cavity squamous cell carcinoma. The input for sequencing was PBMCs, taken before nivolumab (anti-PD-1) treatment. The rearrangement joins TRBV19 to TRBJ1-2; 10 bases agree with TRBD1. The CDR3 sequence: CASSRDRGAYTHYGYTF. CDR3 nucleotides: TGTGCCAGTAGTCGGGACAGGGGAGCCTACACACACTATGGCTACACCTTC.